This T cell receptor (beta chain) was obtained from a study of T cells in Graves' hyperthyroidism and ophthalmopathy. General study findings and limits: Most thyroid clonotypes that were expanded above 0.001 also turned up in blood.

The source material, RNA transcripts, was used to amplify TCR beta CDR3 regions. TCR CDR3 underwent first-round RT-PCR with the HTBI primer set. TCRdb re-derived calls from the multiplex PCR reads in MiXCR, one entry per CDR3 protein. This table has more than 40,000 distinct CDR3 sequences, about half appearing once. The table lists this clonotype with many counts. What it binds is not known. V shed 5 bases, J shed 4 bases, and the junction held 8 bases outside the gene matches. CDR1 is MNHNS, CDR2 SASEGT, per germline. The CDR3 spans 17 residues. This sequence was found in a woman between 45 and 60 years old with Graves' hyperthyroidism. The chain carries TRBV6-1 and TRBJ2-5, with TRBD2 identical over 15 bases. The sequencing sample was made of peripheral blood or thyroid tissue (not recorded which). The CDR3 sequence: CASSRTSGRAQGETQYF. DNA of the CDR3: TGTGCCAGCAGTCGGACTAGCGGGAGGGCCCAGGGAGAGACCCAGTACTTC.